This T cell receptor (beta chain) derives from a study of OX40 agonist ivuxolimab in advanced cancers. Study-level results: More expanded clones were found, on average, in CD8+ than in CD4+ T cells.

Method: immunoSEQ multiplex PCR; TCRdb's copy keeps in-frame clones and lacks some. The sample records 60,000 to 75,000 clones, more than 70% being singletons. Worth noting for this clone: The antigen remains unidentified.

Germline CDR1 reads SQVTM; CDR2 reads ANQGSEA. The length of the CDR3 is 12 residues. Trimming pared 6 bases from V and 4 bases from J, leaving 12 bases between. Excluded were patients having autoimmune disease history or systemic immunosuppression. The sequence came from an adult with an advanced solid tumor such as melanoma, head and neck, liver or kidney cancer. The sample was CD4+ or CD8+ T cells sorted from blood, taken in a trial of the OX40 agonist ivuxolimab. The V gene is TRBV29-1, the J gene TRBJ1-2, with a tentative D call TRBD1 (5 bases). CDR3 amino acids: CSVVGGRYGYTF. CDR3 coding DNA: TGCAGCGTCGTCGGGGGTCGCTATGGCTACACCTTC.